One and the same sample provided the 24 T cell receptor beta chains below, sequenced in a study of blood T cell repertoires in COVID-19. Clones were read by immunoSEQ multiplex PCR, and TCRdb kept only the in-frame ones, dropping some. The sample carries 300,000 to 450,000 clones, approximately 90% recorded once. Input material: PBMCs or T cells enriched from blood (not recorded which). The receptors shown here come from a woman aged 18-29 years who had recovered from COVID-19.

The chain combines TRBV7-6 with TRBJ1-5, with D perhaps matching TRBD1 (5 bases). This CDR3 is 15 amino acids long. From germline, CDR1 is SGHVS and CDR2 FNYEAQ. Trimming removed 5 bases from V and 7 bases from J, with 18 bases in between. The CDR3 sequence: CASSRGAETRQPQHF. CDR3 DNA: TGTGCCAGCAGCCGCGGGGCCGAAACGCGGCAGCCCCAGCATTTT.

This chain joins TRBV19 and TRBJ2-7, with a possible D match to TRBD1 (5 bases). Germline V CDR1 and CDR2: LNHDA, SQIVND (reference sequence). V was pared by 2 bases and J by 1 base, with 6 bases between. This CDR3 has 13 amino acids. The CDR3 is CASSIQGSYEQYF. The CDR3 region has the DNA TGTGCCAGTAGTATACAGGGTTCCTACGAGCAGTACTTC.

This chain uses TRBV6-5 with TRBJ1-1; D gene ambiguous. Germline V gene data show CDR1 as MNHEY and CDR2 as SVGAGI. V was clipped by 4 bases and J by 0 bases, with 9 bases between them. The CDR3 extends over 14 amino acids. The CDR3 DNA reads as TGTGCCAGCAGTTTTGAGGAGCTGAACACTGAAGCTTTCTTT. It yields the protein CASSFEELNTEAFF.

The V call is TRBV24-1, the J call TRBJ2-3, with D perhaps matching TRBD1 (6 bases). Per germline, CDR1 KGHDR and CDR2 SFDVKD. The CDR3 contains 15 residues. Between the trimmed V and J ends, which lost 5 bases and 2 bases, there was a span of 13 bases. CDR3 sequence (DNA): TGTGCCACCAGTGGGCCAGCAGGGGACACAGATACGCAGTATTTT. This translates into CATSGPAGDTDTQYF.

The gene calls are TRBV30 and TRBJ2-5; 8 bases match TRBD1. The CDR3 spans 14 residues. Germline CDR1 and CDR2: GTSNPN and SVGIG (reference sequence). With V trimmed by 2 bases and J by 5 bases, 7 bases remained unmatched. CDR3 amino acids: CAWSKGRGLETQYF. The CDR3 DNA sequence: TGTGCCTGGAGTAAGGGCAGGGGGCTGGAGACCCAGTACTTC. Full variable domain (rest looked up from reference TRBV30 and TRBJ2-5): SQTIHQWPATLVQPVGSPLSLECTVEGTSNPNLYWYRQAAGRGLQLLFYSVGIGQISSEVPQNLSASRPQDRQFILSSKKLLLSDSGFYLCAWSKGRGLETQYFGPGTRLLVL.

The chain links TRBV9 to TRBJ1-3; D possibly corresponds to TRBD1 (6 bases). Trimming pared 0 bases from V and 4 bases from J, leaving 14 bases between. The germline V gene has CDR1 SGDLS and CDR2 YYNGEE. The CDR3 is 16 residues long. Here the CDR3 reads CASSVGPTGSGNTIYF. The CDR3 bases are TGTGCCAGCAGCGTAGGTCCCACAGGGTCAGGAAACACCATATATTTT.

A word on this clone: Other nucleotide sequences in the sample specify the same CDR3. The V call is TRBV11-2, the J call TRBJ2-1; 10 positions agree with TRBD1. The CDR3 sequence is 15 residues long. Germline CDR1 reads SGHAT; CDR2 reads FQNNGV. The V and J ends lost 4 bases and 5 bases, in that order; junction bases with no gene match: 5. The CDR3 protein is CASSSSDRGDNEQFF. Written as DNA, the CDR3 is TGTGCCAGCAGCTCCTCGGACAGGGGGGACAATGAGCAGTTCTTC.

V gene TRBV30 combines with J gene TRBJ1-1, with D possibly matching TRBD1 (6 bases). The CDR3 length is 15 residues. Germline V lookup: CDR1 GTSNPN, CDR2 SVGIG (reference sequence). The V gene lost 0 bases and the J gene lost 0 bases, with 11 bases spanning the gap. CDR3 DNA: TGTGCCTGGAGTGTACGATGGACAGTGAACACTGAAGCTTTCTTT. Encoded protein: CAWSVRWTVNTEAFF.

The CDR3, as DNA: TGTGCCAGCAGTGAAATTTTCGGACAGGGACGCACAGATACGCAGTATTTT. It is translated as CASSEIFGQGRTDTQYF. The chain employs TRBV2 and TRBJ2-3; 8 nucleotides match TRBD1. Germline V gene lookup returns CDR1 SNHLY and CDR2 FYNNEI. CDR3 size: 17 residues. V gave up 2 bases and J gave up 1 base; unmatched junction bases: 8. The whole variable domain, remainder taken from reference TRBV2 and TRBJ2-3, is EPEVTQTPSHQVTQMGQEVILRCVPISNHLYFYWYRQILGQKVEFLVSFYNNEISEKSEIFDDQFSVERPDGSNFTLKIRSTKLEDSAMYFCASSEIFGQGRTDTQYFGPGTRLTVL.

The chain combines TRBV30 with TRBJ1-2, with D possibly matching TRBD1 (5 bases). The V and J ends lost 2 bases and 4 bases respectively, with 14 bases between them. CDR1 and CDR2 from the germline V gene are GTSNPN and SVGIG (reference sequence). This CDR3 is built from 14 residues. As DNA, the CDR3 is TGTGCCTGGAGTCACACGCGGGACGGCTATGGCTACACCTTC. Protein sequence: CAWSHTRDGYGYTF.

This clone was observed a handful of times. The chain has TRBV2 and TRBJ1-5; maybe TRBD1 (6 bases). The CDR3 extends over 15 amino acids. Germline CDR1 and CDR2: SNHLY and FYNNEI. The V end lost 3 bases, the J end lost 11 bases, and 20 bases lay between the germline ends. The CDR3 reads CASSEPGQGMGSQHF. In DNA, the CDR3 is TGTGCCAGCAGTGAGCCCGGGCAGGGGATGGGGTCCCAGCATTTT.

The CDR3 is CASSFGGLETQYF. The CDR3 DNA sequence: TGTGCCAGCAGCTTCGGGGGGCTAGAGACCCAGTACTTC. The gene calls are TRBV7-2 and TRBJ2-5; D possibly corresponds to TRBD2 (7 bases). The V and J ends lost 3 bases and 4 bases respectively, with 9 bases between them. The CDR3 consists of 13 residues. Germline V gene data show CDR1 as SGHTA and CDR2 as FQGNSA.

In its sample, this clone was seen once. CDR3 sequence (DNA): TGTGCCAGAAGCTTGGCTCCGTATGGCTACACCTTC. Amino acid sequence: CARSLAPYGYTF. The chain carries TRBV5-3 and TRBJ1-2; D is unclear. TRBV5-3 belongs to the ORF category, with a function that is uncertain. The CDR3 contains 12 residues. The V gene lost 0 bases and the J gene lost 5 bases, with 5 bases spanning the gap.

V and J are TRBV5-1 and TRBJ1-4; possibly TRBD1 for D (5 bases). The CDR3 sequence is 14 residues long. The V end lost 5 bases, the J end lost 8 bases, and 16 bases lay between the germline ends. Germline CDR1 and CDR2: SGHRS and YFSETQ. CDR3 nucleotide sequence: TGCGCCAGCAGTATGTCTGGACCAGGGGAAAAACTGTTTTTT. It specifies CASSMSGPGEKLFF.

The rearrangement uses TRBV30 and TRBJ2-4, with 13 bases that match TRBD2. The CDR3 has 20 amino acids. Germline CDR1 is GTSNPN and CDR2 is SVGIG (reference sequence). J was trimmed by 0 bases and V by 1 base; bases with no gene match: 12. In nucleotides, the CDR3 is TGTGCCTGGAGTGCCCTAAGGACTAGCGGGGGTTTACTAGCCAAAAACATTCAGTACTTC. The encoded protein is CAWSALRTSGGLLAKNIQYF.

The CDR3 bases are TGTGCCAGCAGCCAAGATATCAGGGGGCAGATTCAGCCCCAGCATTTT. Its translation is CASSQDIRGQIQPQHF. The J gene is TRBJ1-5, the V gene TRBV3-1 (or the pseudogene TRBV3-2); the match to TRBD1 covers 8 bases. With V trimmed by 0 bases and J by 6 bases, 7 bases remained unmatched. The CDR3 sequence is 16 residues long. CDR1 LGHDT and CDR2 YNNKEL come from the germline V gene (reference sequence).

This rearrangement joins TRBV3-1 (or the pseudogene TRBV3-2) to TRBJ1-2; D ambiguous. Germline V lookup: CDR1 LGHDT, CDR2 YNNKEL (reference sequence). Trimming stripped 4 bases from V and 6 bases from J, with 9 bases between. The CDR3 runs 12 residues. In DNA form, the CDR3 reads TGTGCCAGCAGCCCGACGAGGCATGGCTACACCTTC. This encodes CASSPTRHGYTF.

The J gene is TRBJ1-6, the V gene TRBV11-2, with no clear D. The CDR3 is 15 residues long. V was clipped by 1 base and J by 7 bases, with 11 bases between them. Germline V lookup: CDR1 SGHAT, CDR2 FQNNGV. The CDR3 region has the DNA TGTGCCAGCAGCTTAGCGGGGTCCTGGAATTCACCCCTCCACTTT. Its protein product is CASSLAGSWNSPLHF.

This chain joins TRBV24-1 and TRBJ1-5; D possibly corresponds to TRBD1 (5 bases). The germline gives CDR1 KGHDR, CDR2 SFDVKD. With 7 bases removed from V and 2 bases from J, the gap between germline ends came to 11 bases. CDR3 size: 14 residues. The DNA of the CDR3 is TGTGCCACCAGCAGGGCGGGAGGCAATCAGCCCCAGCATTTT. It encodes CATSRAGGNQPQHF.

V and J are TRBV7-2 and TRBJ2-5; the match to TRBD1 covers 10 bases. CDR3 size: 15 residues. V trimming: 6 bases; J trimming: 2 bases; junction bases outside the gene matches: 6. Germline values: CDR1 SGHTA, CDR2 FQGNSA. CDR3 in DNA: TGTGCCAGCAGTCGGACAGGGGGAAAGCAAGAGACCCAGTACTTC. Translating it yields CASSRTGGKQETQYF.

This clone was counted only a few times. The chain employs TRBV7-2 and TRBJ1-5; D gene ambiguous. V gave up 5 bases and J gave up 0 bases, with 8 bases separating them. CDR1 SGHTA and CDR2 FQGNSA come from the germline V gene. The CDR3 has 14 residues. CDR3 amino acids: CASSGQYSNQPQHF. Here the CDR3 DNA reads TGTGCCAGCAGCGGGCAGTATAGCAATCAGCCCCAGCATTTT.

The genes are TRBV15 and TRBJ2-2; D is uncertain. The CDR3 is 16 amino acids. The V and J ends lost 0 bases and 0 bases respectively, with 8 bases between them. CDR1 and CDR2 from the germline V gene are LNHNV and YYDKDF (reference sequence). The CDR3 coding sequence is TGTGCCACCAGCAGAGATCCAGTGTCGAACACCGGGGAGCTGTTTTTT. This translates into CATSRDPVSNTGELFF.

The V call is TRBV5-4, the J call TRBJ2-7, with TRBD1 matching over 7 bases. The germline V gene encodes CDR1 SGHNT and CDR2 YYREEE (reference sequence). The CDR3 spans 14 residues. The trim removed 0 bases at V and 4 bases at J, leaving 4 bases unmatched. The CDR3 DNA follows: TGTGCCAGCAGCTTGGGGCAGGGGGTTTACGAGCAGTACTTC. Translated, it gives CASSLGQGVYEQYF.

The V gene is TRBV5-4, the J gene TRBJ1-2; a weak D match, TRBD1 (6 bases). The CDR3 length is 15 residues. V lost 0 bases and J 8 bases, leaving 17 bases between the germline ends. Germline V CDR1 and CDR2: SGHNT, YYREEE (reference sequence). The CDR3 loop reads CASSLGDTRLKGYTF. For the CDR3, the DNA is TGTGCCAGCAGCTTGGGGGACACGCGCTTGAAAGGCTACACCTTC.